This TCR beta chain was observed in a study of graft-versus-host responses after intestinal transplantation. Study-level information: Isolated intestinal, liver-intestinal, or multivisceral transplants had been given to the recipients. Tacrolimus and steroids were given for about three years to all recipients after anti-thymocyte globulin induction.

Intraepithelial and lamina propria lymphocytes were freed from processed graft tissue. Produced via immunoSEQ multiplex PCR; TCRdb's table is partial and in-frame only. The table has about 37,000 clones, around 90% seen once. Notes on this clone: Its antigen is as yet unknown.

The CDR3 extends over 16 amino acids. Germline V lookup: CDR1 MDHEN, CDR2 SYDVKM. V gave up 0 bases and J gave up 10 bases, with 19 bases separating them. Findings and caveats of the study: Some GvH clones appeared in ileal mucosa or blood before recipient bone marrow. Circulating GvH clones peaking coincided with falling HvG clones soon after transplant.

The rearrangement uses TRBV28 and TRBJ1-5; the D gene is possibly TRBD1 (6 bases). This specimen was ileum tissue, taken around 190 days after intestinal transplant. The sequence was obtained from a human patient who received an intestinal transplant, so some T cells may come from the graft donor. CDR3 loop: CASSLWPWTELSPQHF. The CDR3 nucleotides read TGTGCCAGCAGTTTATGGCCCTGGACAGAACTCAGCCCCCAGCATTTT.